This T cell receptor (beta chain) was retrieved from a study of fetal regulatory T cell absence and autoimmunity. Libraries were prepared by immunoSEQ multiplex PCR; TCRdb keeps only in-frame clonotypes and omits some of them. Of 85,000 to 100,000 clones listed, roughly 70% are singletons. This CDR3 region has 16 residues. Germline V CDR1 and CDR2: SGHRS, YFSETQ. The V end lost 1 base, the J end lost 2 bases, and 15 bases lay between the germline ends. Specimen: pancreas tissue. This TCR was sampled from a male donor with IPEX syndrome. The V gene is TRBV5-1, the J gene TRBJ1-2; D not certain. The CDR3 reads CASSLWGATKNYGYTF. The CDR3 nucleotides are TGCGCCAGCAGCTTGTGGGGTGCCACAAAGAACTATGGCTACACCTTC.